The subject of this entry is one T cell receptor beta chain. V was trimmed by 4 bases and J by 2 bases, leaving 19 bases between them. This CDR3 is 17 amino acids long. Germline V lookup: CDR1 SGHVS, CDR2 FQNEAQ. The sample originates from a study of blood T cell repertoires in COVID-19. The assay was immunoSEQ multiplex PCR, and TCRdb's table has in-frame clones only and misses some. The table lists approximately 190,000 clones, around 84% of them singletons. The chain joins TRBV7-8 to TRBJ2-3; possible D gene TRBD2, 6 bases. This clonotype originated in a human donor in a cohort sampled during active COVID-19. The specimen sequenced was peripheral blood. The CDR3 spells CASSSSSVAGNTDTQYF. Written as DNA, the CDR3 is TGTGCCAGCAGCTCTTCCTCGGTCGCGGGGAACACAGATACGCAGTATTTT.